The 30 T cell receptor beta chains given below trace back to one sample, sequenced in a study of cytomegalovirus exposure and HLA in healthy donors. The PCR ran on 60 Vbeta and 13 Jbeta primers. TCRdb's table, derived via immunoSEQ multiplex PCR, lists solely in-frame clones and lacks some. The sample comprises tens of thousands of clones, around two thirds of which are singletons, and more than 7.5% rests with the top ten. Material: PBMCs. These receptors were obtained from a woman in her forties or fifties in good health and CMV-seropositive.

V is TRBV29-1 and J is TRBJ2-1; a weak D match, TRBD2 (6 bases). The length of the CDR3 is 15 residues. Germline CDR1 reads SQVTM; CDR2 reads ANQGSEA. V was clipped by 1 base and J by 7 bases, with 17 bases between them. CDR3 sequence reads: CSVEGRERVLNEQFF. The CDR3 DNA is TGCAGCGTTGAAGGGCGGGAAAGAGTTTTAAATGAGCAGTTCTTC.

The rearrangement joins TRBV6-5 to TRBJ1-4, with D tentatively TRBD1 (6 bases). CDR1 is MNHEY and CDR2 is SVGAGI in the germline V gene. The CDR3 has 16 residues. V was clipped by 4 bases and J by 0 bases, with 12 bases between them. In DNA, the CDR3 is TGTGCCAGCAGTTCCCTACAGGGCTCAACTAATGAAAAACTGTTTTTT. This codes for CASSSLQGSTNEKLFF.

This clone was detected only once. The V call is TRBV4-3, the J call TRBJ1-5; 9 positions match TRBD1. This CDR3 has 16 amino acids. Germline CDR1 is LGHNA and CDR2 is YSLEER. The ends lost 0 bases at V and 6 bases at J; junction bases unmatched: 6. DNA of the CDR3: TGCGCCAGCAGCCAAGATCGGGGACAGGGCGCTCAGCCCCAGCATTTT. Translated, it gives CASSQDRGQGAQPQHF.

The V and J genes are TRBV18 and TRBJ1-5, with D tentatively TRBD1 (5 bases). The CDR3 has 15 residues. Germline-derived CDR1 and CDR2 are KGHSH and LQKENI. V lost 3 bases to trimming and J lost 5 bases, with 14 bases between them. CDR3: CASSPETALDQPQHF. In DNA, the CDR3 is TGTGCCAGCTCACCCGAGACAGCTTTAGATCAGCCCCAGCATTTT.

For this clone: Given the absence of the conserved phenylalanine or tryptophan at the CDR3 end, a read error is likely. Because the CDR3's place on the DNA is in doubt, the DNA is left out and the CDR3 is given as listed by TCRdb. This chain joins TRBV18 and TRBJ2-6; the table's D call, TRBD2, was not checked against the DNA. Both ends counted, the CDR3 spans 10 residues. The V gene's germline CDR1 is KGHSH and CDR2 LQKENI. This CDR3 reads CAGGLAELHH.

About this clone itself: Other DNA sequences in the sample encode the same CDR3. This chain uses TRBV7-9 with TRBJ2-3; D call uncertain. The CDR3 consists of 12 residues. Trimming removed 5 bases at V and 5 bases at J, with 8 bases between. Germline CDR1 SEHNR, CDR2 FQNEAQ (reference sequence). The CDR3 region has the DNA TGTGCCAGCAGCGCCGGTGGAGATACGCAGTATTTT. Translation gives CASSAGGDTQYF.

This chain links TRBV7-9 with TRBJ2-7; TRBD2 aligns across 12 bases. Germline V gene data show CDR1 as SEHNR and CDR2 as FQNEAQ (reference sequence). The V and J ends lost 5 bases and 6 bases, in that order; junction bases with no gene match: 8. This CDR3 region has 15 residues. This chain's CDR3 is CASSPASGRALEQYF. DNA for the CDR3: TGTGCCAGCAGCCCAGCTAGCGGGAGGGCCCTCGAGCAGTACTTC.

This sequence joins TRBV28 and TRBJ1-1; no clear D gene. This CDR3 comprises 15 residues. Germline CDR1 reads MDHEN; CDR2 reads SYDVKM. Deletions cut 1 base from V and 2 bases from J, with 11 bases between. In DNA form, the CDR3 reads TGTGCCAGCAGTTTATACGGCAGGTACAACACTGAAGCTTTCTTT. Protein: CASSLYGRYNTEAFF.

The genes are TRBV10-3 and TRBJ1-5, with a weak D call TRBD1 (5 bases). The V end lost 7 bases, the J end lost 5 bases, and 12 bases lay between the germline ends. Germline CDR1 reads ENHRY; CDR2 reads SYGVKD. This CDR3 is 13 amino acids long. The DNA for the CDR3 is TGTGCCATCACCCAGGGATTCCATCAGCCCCAGCATTTT. Encoded protein: CAITQGFHQPQHF.

The chain uses TRBV11-1 and TRBJ2-7; tentative D call: TRBD2 (6 bases). Trimming took 0 bases from V and 1 from J, leaving 7 bases between them. The CDR3 spans 14 residues. The germline CDR1 and CDR2 sequences are SGHAT and FQDESV (reference sequence). CDR3 protein: CASSLAGSSYEQYF. CDR3 in DNA: TGTGCCAGCAGCTTAGCCGGGAGTTCCTACGAGCAGTACTTC.

This clone has just one count. The rearrangement joins TRBV25-1 to TRBJ2-2; 10 bases agree with TRBD2. Germline V gene sequence: CDR1 MGHDK, CDR2 SYGVNS. The CDR3 runs 16 residues. The CDR3 reads CALRPEAGGIAGELFF. CDR3 bases: TGTGCGCTCAGACCCGAAGCGGGAGGGATCGCCGGGGAGCTGTTTTTT.

The rearrangement uses TRBV28 and TRBJ1-2; a weak D match, TRBD1 (5 bases). The germline V gene has CDR1 MDHEN and CDR2 SYDVKM. V was pared by 7 bases and J by 4 bases, with 10 bases between. This CDR3 region has 12 residues. The CDR3 reads CASISQGYGYTF. As DNA, the CDR3 is TGTGCCAGCATCAGCCAGGGCTATGGCTACACCTTC.

The J gene is TRBJ2-7, the V gene TRBV6-1; D possibly corresponds to TRBD1 (6 bases). The germline CDR1 and CDR2 sequences are MNHNS and SASEGT. V lost 6 bases, J lost 4 bases, and 13 bases lay in between. The CDR3 contains 13 residues. Written as DNA, the CDR3 is TGTGCCAGCAGCCAAGCGAGGGGGTACGAGCAGTACTTC. Its protein is CASSQARGYEQYF.

The rearrangement joins TRBV10-3 to TRBJ2-5, with D possibly TRBD2 on 6 matching bases. The V gene's germline CDR1 is ENHRY and CDR2 SYGVKD. V lost 6 bases and J lost 1, with 21 bases in between. This CDR3 contains 17 residues. CDR3 in DNA: TGTGCCATCAGCAGCCCCCCCGGCGGAGGGCTCCAAGAGACCCAGTACTTC. Protein sequence: CAISSPPGGGLQETQYF.

This clone has a handful of counts. The CDR3 reads CASIAPGQGGTGELFF. The CDR3 nucleotides read TGTGCCAGCATCGCACCGGGACAGGGGGGAACCGGGGAGCTGTTTTTT. The chain has TRBV28 and TRBJ2-2, with 11 bases identical to TRBD1. This CDR3 has 16 residues. Germline lookup yields CDR1 MDHEN and CDR2 SYDVKM. Trimming removed 7 bases from V and 5 bases from J; junction bases left unmatched: 9. Combining the CDR3 with reference TRBV28 and TRBJ2-2 gives the whole variable domain DVKVTQSSRYLVKRTGEKVFLECVQDMDHENMFWYRQDPGLGLRLIYFSYDVKMKEKGDIPEGYSVSREKKERFSLILESASTNQTSMYLCASIAPGQGGTGELFFGEGSRLTVL.

The V and J genes are TRBV16 and TRBJ1-2; 8 positions match TRBD1. The CDR3 is made up of 19 amino acids. The germline gives CDR1 KGHSY, CDR2 FQNENV. V lost 6 bases, J lost 2 bases, and 20 bases stayed unmatched. CDR3 loop: CASSQGWGDRSNMNYGYTF. In nucleotides, the CDR3 is TGTGCCAGCAGTCAAGGTTGGGGGGACAGGAGCAATATGAACTATGGCTACACCTTC.

This chain uses TRBV7-9 with TRBJ1-2; perhaps TRBD1 as D (6 bases). The V gene lost 10 bases and the J gene lost 8 bases, with 26 bases spanning the gap. The CDR3 totals 15 residues. Per the germline V gene, CDR1 is SEHNR and CDR2 is FQNEAQ (reference sequence). This CDR3 is CATKGGGPPGVGYTF. The CDR3 nucleotides are TGTGCCACCAAGGGAGGGGGTCCTCCGGGTGTGGGCTACACCTTC.

The count of this clone is one. The chain employs TRBV5-8 and TRBJ1-4, with TRBD1 as a possible D gene (5 bases). CDR1 is SGHTS, CDR2 YDEGEE, per germline. Trimming stripped 4 bases from V and 8 bases from J, with 24 bases between. This CDR3 spans 17 amino acids. The CDR3: CASSRTLLQGVEEKLFF. DNA of the CDR3: TGTGCCAGCAGCAGAACCCTCCTCCAGGGTGTTGAGGAAAAACTGTTTTTT. Full variable domain (outside the CDR3, taken from reference TRBV5-8 and TRBJ1-4): EAGVTQSPTHLIKTRGQQATLRCSPISGHTSVYWYQQALGLGLQFLLWYDEGEERNRGNFPPRFSGRQFPNYSSELNVNALELEDSALYLCASSRTLLQGVEEKLFFGSGTQLSVL.

This clone showed up just a few times. J is TRBJ2-7 and V is TRBV7-2, with TRBD1 identical over 7 bases. This CDR3 spans 14 amino acids. In germline, CDR1 is SGHTA, CDR2 FQGNSA. The V and J ends lost 10 bases and 5 bases, in that order; junction bases with no gene match: 14. DNA for the CDR3: TGTGCCACCAGACAGGGCCCGACGATCCACGAGCAGTACTTC. It codes for CATRQGPTIHEQYF.

J is TRBJ1-2 and V is TRBV30; D is undetermined. Trimming left V 4 bases short and J 0 bases short, with 12 bases between. This CDR3 is 14 amino acids long. Germline V gene lookup returns CDR1 GTSNPN and CDR2 SVGIG (reference sequence). CDR3 sequence reads: CAWTRGLANYGYTF. The CDR3, as DNA: TGTGCCTGGACCCGCGGGCTTGCTAACTATGGCTACACCTTC.

V usage is TRBV19 and J usage is TRBJ2-5, with a tentative D call TRBD2 (6 bases). The germline CDR1 and CDR2 sequences are LNHDA and SQIVND (reference sequence). This CDR3 contains 14 residues. V lost 1 base and J 4 bases, leaving 10 bases between the germline ends. Here the CDR3 DNA reads TGTGCCAGTAGTATAGTCGGGGGAGCAGAGACCCAGTACTTC. This codes for CASSIVGGAETQYF.

The chain employs TRBV28 and TRBJ2-7; 9 nucleotides agree with TRBD1. The CDR3 loop spans 15 amino acids. V shed 8 bases, J shed 2 bases, and the junction held 10 bases outside the gene matches. Per the germline V gene, CDR1 is MDHEN and CDR2 is SYDVKM. This CDR3 is CASPPGTGSTYEQYF. The CDR3 coding sequence is TGTGCCAGCCCCCCCGGGACAGGGTCTACCTACGAGCAGTACTTC.

In this sample, this clone turned up a few times. The genes are TRBV6-4 and TRBJ1-2; a possible D gene is TRBD1 (6 bases). Trimming stripped 2 bases from V and 2 bases from J, with 9 bases between. The CDR3 extends over 14 amino acids. CDR1 is MRHNA, CDR2 SNTAGT, per germline. The CDR3: CASSDGTGNYGYTF. The CDR3 coding sequence is TGTGCCAGCAGTGACGGTACAGGGAACTATGGCTACACCTTC.

The chain combines TRBV6-1 with TRBJ1-2; D is undetermined. The CDR3 length is 12 residues. V lost 7 bases and J lost 2, with 8 bases in between. The germline CDR1 and CDR2 sequences are MNHNS and SASEGT. The CDR3 nucleotides are TGTGCCAGCAATCGGGAAAACTATGGCTACACCTTC. Translated, it gives CASNRENYGYTF.

The rearrangement links TRBV7-2 to TRBJ1-4; no reliable D call. The germline gives CDR1 SGHTA, CDR2 FQGNSA. The CDR3 sequence is 13 residues long. V lost 3 bases to trimming and J lost 9 bases, with 11 bases between them. The CDR3 here is CASSFSPNKKLFF. For the CDR3, the DNA is TGTGCCAGCAGCTTTAGCCCAAATAAAAAACTGTTTTTT.

This rearrangement joins TRBV13 to TRBJ1-4; D gene uncertain. Germline loops: CDR1 PRHDT, CDR2 FYEKMQ (reference sequence). Trimming stripped 5 bases from V and 0 bases from J, with 7 bases between. The CDR3 contains 14 residues. The CDR3 DNA reads as TGTGCCAGCAGCCACTCCGCAACTAATGAAAAACTGTTTTTT. It is translated as CASSHSATNEKLFF.

CDR3 nucleotides: TGTGCCAGCAGTTTACTGACCCGCCTAACTAGCGGTCGAACCTACGAGCAGTACTTC. Its translation: CASSLLTRLTSGRTYEQYF. The rearrangement uses TRBV27 and TRBJ2-7; TRBD2 agrees at 8 bases. V shed 2 bases, J shed 2 bases, and the junction held 17 bases outside the gene matches. CDR1 is MNHEY and CDR2 is SMNVEV in the germline V gene (reference sequence). The CDR3 covers 19 residues.

The CDR3 loop is CASSRGNTGELFF. DNA of the CDR3: TGTGCCAGCAGTAGGGGCAACACCGGGGAGCTGTTTTTT. The chain combines TRBV28 with TRBJ2-2, with D possibly TRBD1 on 5 matching bases. The germline gives CDR1 MDHEN, CDR2 SYDVKM. The CDR3 is 13 residues long. V was trimmed by 5 bases and J by 2 bases, leaving 6 bases between them. The full variable domain, rest sourced from reference TRBV28 and TRBJ2-2, is DVKVTQSSRYLVKRTGEKVFLECVQDMDHENMFWYRQDPGLGLRLIYFSYDVKMKEKGDIPEGYSVSREKKERFSLILESASTNQTSMYLCASSRGNTGELFFGEGSRLTVL.

This chain uses TRBV2 with TRBJ2-1; the D is unclear. Trimming stripped 2 bases from V and 0 bases from J, with 5 bases between. The CDR3 contains 14 residues. Germline V gives CDR1 SNHLY, CDR2 FYNNEI. The CDR3 here is CASSEKSSYNEQFF. CDR3 coding DNA: TGTGCCAGCAGTGAAAAGAGCTCCTACAATGAGCAGTTCTTC.

Worth noting for this clone: The same CDR3 also results from other DNA sequences found in this sample. The chain carries TRBV6-5 and TRBJ2-7; no clear D. The germline V and J ends were trimmed by 6 bases and 0 bases, with 6 bases remaining between them. This CDR3 contains 12 residues. Per the germline V gene, CDR1 is MNHEY and CDR2 is SVGAGI. CDR3 DNA sequence: TGTGCCAGCAGGAGGAGCTCCTACGAGCAGTACTTC. The encoded protein is CASRRSSYEQYF.